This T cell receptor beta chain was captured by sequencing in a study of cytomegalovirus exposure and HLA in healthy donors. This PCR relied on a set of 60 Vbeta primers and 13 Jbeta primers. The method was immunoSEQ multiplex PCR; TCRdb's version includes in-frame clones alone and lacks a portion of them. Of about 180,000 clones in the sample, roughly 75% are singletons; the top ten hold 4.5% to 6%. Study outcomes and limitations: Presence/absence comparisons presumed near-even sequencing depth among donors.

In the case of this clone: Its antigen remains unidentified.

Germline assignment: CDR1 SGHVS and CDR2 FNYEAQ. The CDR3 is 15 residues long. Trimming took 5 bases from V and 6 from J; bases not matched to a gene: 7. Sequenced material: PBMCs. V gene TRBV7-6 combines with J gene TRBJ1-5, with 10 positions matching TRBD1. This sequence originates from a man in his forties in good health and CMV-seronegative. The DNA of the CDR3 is TGTGCCAGCAGCCCCGGGACAGGGGACACTCAGCCCCAGCATTTT. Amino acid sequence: CASSPGTGDTQPQHF.